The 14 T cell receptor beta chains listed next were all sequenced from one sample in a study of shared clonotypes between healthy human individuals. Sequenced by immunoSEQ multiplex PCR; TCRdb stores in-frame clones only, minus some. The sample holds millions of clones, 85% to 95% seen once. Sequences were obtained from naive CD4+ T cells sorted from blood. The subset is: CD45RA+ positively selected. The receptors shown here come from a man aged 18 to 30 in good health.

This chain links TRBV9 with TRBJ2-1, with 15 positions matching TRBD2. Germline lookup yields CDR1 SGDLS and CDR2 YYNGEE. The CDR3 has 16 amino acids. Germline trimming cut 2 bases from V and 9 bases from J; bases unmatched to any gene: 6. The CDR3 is CASSVGTSGRWGEQFF. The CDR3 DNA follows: TGTGCCAGCAGCGTCGGGACTAGCGGGAGGTGGGGTGAGCAGTTCTTC.

CDR3 amino acids: CASSFGDRFKQGSYEQYF. The CDR3 nucleotides are TGTGCCAGCAGTTTTGGGGACAGGTTTAAACAGGGCTCCTACGAGCAGTACTTC. The chain has TRBV28 and TRBJ2-7; 8 nucleotides line up with TRBD1. Trimming removed 3 bases from V and 0 bases from J; junction bases left unmatched: 13. From germline, CDR1 is MDHEN and CDR2 SYDVKM. The CDR3 length is 18 residues.

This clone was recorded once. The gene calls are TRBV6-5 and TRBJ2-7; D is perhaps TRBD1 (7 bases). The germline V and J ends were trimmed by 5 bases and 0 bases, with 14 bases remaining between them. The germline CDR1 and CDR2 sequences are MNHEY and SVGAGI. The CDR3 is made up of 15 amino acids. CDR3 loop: CASSGGGAYSYEQYF. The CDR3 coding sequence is TGTGCCAGCAGTGGAGGGGGCGCGTACTCCTACGAGCAGTACTTC.

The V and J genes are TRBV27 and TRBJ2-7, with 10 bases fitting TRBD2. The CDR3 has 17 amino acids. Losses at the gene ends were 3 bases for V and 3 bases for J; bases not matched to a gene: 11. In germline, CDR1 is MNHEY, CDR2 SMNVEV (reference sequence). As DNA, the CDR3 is TGTGCCAGCAGTTTGATTGCTAGCGGGAGAATTCGCTACGAGCAGTACTTC. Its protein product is CASSLIASGRIRYEQYF.

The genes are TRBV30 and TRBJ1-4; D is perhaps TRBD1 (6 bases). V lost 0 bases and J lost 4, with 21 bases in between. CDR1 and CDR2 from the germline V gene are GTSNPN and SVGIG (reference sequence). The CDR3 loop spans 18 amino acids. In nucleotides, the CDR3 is TGTGCCTGGAGTGTGAGAAGCGGTAGAAGGGACATTAATGAAAAACTGTTTTTT. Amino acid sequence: CAWSVRSGRRDINEKLFF.

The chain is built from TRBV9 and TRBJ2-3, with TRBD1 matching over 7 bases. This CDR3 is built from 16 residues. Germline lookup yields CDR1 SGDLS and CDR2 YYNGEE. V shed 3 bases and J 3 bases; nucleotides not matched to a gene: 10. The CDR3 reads CASSEGAGVRTDTQYF. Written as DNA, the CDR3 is TGTGCCAGCAGCGAGGGGGCTGGGGTGCGGACAGATACGCAGTATTTT.

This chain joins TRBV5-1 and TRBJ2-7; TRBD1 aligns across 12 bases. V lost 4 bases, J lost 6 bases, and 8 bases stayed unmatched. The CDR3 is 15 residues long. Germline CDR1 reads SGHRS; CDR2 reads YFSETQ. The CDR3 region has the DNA TGCGCCAGCAGCGCCGGGACAGGGGGCTTCGCCGAGCAGTACTTC. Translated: CASSAGTGGFAEQYF.

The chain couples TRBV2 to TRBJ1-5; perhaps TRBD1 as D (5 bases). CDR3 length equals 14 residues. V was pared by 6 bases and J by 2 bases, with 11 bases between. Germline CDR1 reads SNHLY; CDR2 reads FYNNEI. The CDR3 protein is CASSGHGGNQPQHF. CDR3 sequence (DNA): TGTGCCAGCAGCGGACACGGGGGCAATCAGCCCCAGCATTTT.

The CDR3 nucleotides are TGTGCCAGCAGTCCGGGGACAGGGGGAAATCAGCCCCAGCATTTT. It yields the protein CASSPGTGGNQPQHF. The V gene is TRBV2, the J gene TRBJ1-5; TRBD1 matches 11 bases. The CDR3 runs to 15 residues. Per germline, CDR1 SNHLY and CDR2 FYNNEI. The V and J ends lost 5 bases and 4 bases, in that order; junction bases with no gene match: 4.

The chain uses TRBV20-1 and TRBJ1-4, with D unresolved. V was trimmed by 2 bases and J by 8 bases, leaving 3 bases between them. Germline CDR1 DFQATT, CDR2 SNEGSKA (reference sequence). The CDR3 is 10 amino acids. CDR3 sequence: CSARQEKLFF. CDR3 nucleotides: TGCAGTGCTAGACAGGAAAAACTGTTTTTT.

The CDR3 coding sequence is TGTGCCAGCAGCGCCGGGACAGGGCTTTCCTATGGCTACACCTTC. Protein product: CASSAGTGLSYGYTF. This chain joins TRBV7-2 and TRBJ1-2, with 9 positions matching TRBD1. J gave up 4 bases and V 5 bases, and 8 bases lay outside the gene matches. Germline V gene data show CDR1 as SGHTA and CDR2 as FQGNSA. This CDR3 comprises 15 residues.

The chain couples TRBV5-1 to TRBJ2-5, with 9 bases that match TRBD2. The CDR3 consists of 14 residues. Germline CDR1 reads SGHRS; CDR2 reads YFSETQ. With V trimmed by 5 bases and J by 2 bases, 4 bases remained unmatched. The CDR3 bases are TGCGCCAGCAGGTTAGCGGGGGCTCAAGAGACCCAGTACTTC. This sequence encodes CASRLAGAQETQYF.

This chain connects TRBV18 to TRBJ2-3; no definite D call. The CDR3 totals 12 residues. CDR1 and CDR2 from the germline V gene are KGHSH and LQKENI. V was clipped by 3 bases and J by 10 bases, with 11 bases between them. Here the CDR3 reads CASSPERLPQYF. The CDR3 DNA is TGTGCCAGCTCACCCGAAAGGCTTCCGCAGTATTTT.

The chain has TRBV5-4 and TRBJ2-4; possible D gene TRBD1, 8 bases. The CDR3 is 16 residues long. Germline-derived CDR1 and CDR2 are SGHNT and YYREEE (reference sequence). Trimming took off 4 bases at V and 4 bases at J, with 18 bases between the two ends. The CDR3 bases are TGTGCCAGCAGCCTACAGGGGGAGGGGGCGAAAAACATTCAGTACTTC. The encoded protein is CASSLQGEGAKNIQYF. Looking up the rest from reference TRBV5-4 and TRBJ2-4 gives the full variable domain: ETGVTQSPTHLIKTRGQQVTLRCSSQSGHNTVSWYQQALGQGPQFIFQYYREEENGRGNFPPRFSGLQFPNYSSELNVNALELDDSALYLCASSLQGEGAKNIQYFGAGTRLSVL.